This TCR beta chain was sequenced in a study of T cell repertoires in cytomegalovirus infection. This clonotype was observed many times. The V gene lost 1 base and the J gene lost 2 bases, with 18 bases spanning the gap. CDR1 is SGHTA, CDR2 FQGNSA, per germline. The CDR3 is made up of 18 amino acids. MiXCR, run by TCRdb on the reads, gives a single entry per CDR3 protein. The table shows some 250,000 distinct CDR3 sequences, with 9.1% occurring only once. The receptor's source is a human donor in good health (CMV status not recorded). Some clones in this sample may be carry-over from other donors' samples. This chain uses TRBV7-2 with TRBJ1-5; tentative D call: TRBD1 (5 bases). The sequenced sample consisted of PBMCs. The CDR3 nucleotides read TGTGCCAGCAGCTTAGGGCCTCGGATGGGGGTGGGCAATCAGCCCCAGCATTTT. It is translated as CASSLGPRMGVGNQPQHF.